The next 30 T cell receptor beta chains were all read from a single sample in a study of blood T cell dynamics during melanoma immunotherapy. Here immunoSEQ multiplex PCR was the method, and the copy in TCRdb shows in-frame clones only, minus some. The repertoire holds under 15,000 clones, with around 85% as singletons. The time point is: pre-treatment baseline. The sample was blood, taken from a patient treated with checkpoint blockade. All receptors derive from a human donor with melanoma.

This chain uses TRBV27 with TRBJ2-3; D may match TRBD1 or TRBD2 (5 bases each). With 0 bases removed from V and 7 bases from J, the gap between germline ends came to 14 bases. The CDR3 runs 15 residues. CDR1 MNHEY and CDR2 SMNVEV come from the germline V gene (reference sequence). CDR3 sequence (DNA): TGTGCCAGCAGTTTATCGGGGACGGGCTTAAATACGCAGTATTTT. Residues: CASSLSGTGLNTQYF.

The V gene is TRBV6-5, the J gene TRBJ2-5; TRBD1 matches at 7 bases. The end of the DNA aligns better with TRBJ2-7, so the J call may be wrong. CDR1 is MNHEY and CDR2 is SVGAGI in the germline V gene. This CDR3 has 15 amino acids. CDR3 nucleotides: TGTGCCAGCAGCTCGCCGGGACAGACCTTCTACGAGCAGTACTTC. The encoded protein is CASSSPGQTFYEQYF.

This clone showed up just once. This chain links TRBV28 with TRBJ2-7; 10 bases map to TRBD2. The CDR3 sequence is 13 residues long. Germline V CDR1 and CDR2: MDHEN, SYDVKM. Germline trimming cut 3 bases from V and 9 bases from J; bases unmatched to any gene: 5. The CDR3 DNA reads TGTGCCAGCAGTTTCACTAGCGGGATGGTGCAGTACTTC. Its translation is CASSFTSGMVQYF.

This sequence joins TRBV6-1 and TRBJ2-6, with TRBD1 identical over 8 bases. The CDR3 runs 15 residues. V dropped 7 bases and J dropped 2; count of bases not matched to a gene: 4. Germline assignment: CDR1 MNHNS and CDR2 SASEGT. This CDR3 is CASKEQGAGANVLTF. The CDR3 nucleotides read TGTGCCAGCAAAGAACAGGGGGCTGGGGCCAACGTCCTGACTTTC.

This clone was seen only once. The chain links TRBV25-1 to TRBJ1-2; the D gene is possibly TRBD1 (5 bases). The CDR3 covers 13 residues. Germline CDR1 is MGHDK and CDR2 is SYGVNS. Between the trimmed V and J ends, which lost 6 bases and 2 bases, there was a span of 10 bases. CDR3 sequence: CASSLTANYGYTF. CDR3 in DNA: TGTGCCAGCAGCCTGACAGCCAACTATGGCTACACCTTC.

The chain combines TRBV10-1 with TRBJ2-7, with unresolved D. CDR1 and CDR2 (germline): WNHNN, SYGVQD (reference sequence). This CDR3 has 13 residues. The V and J ends lost 2 bases and 6 bases respectively, with 11 bases between them. The CDR3 DNA sequence: TGCGCCAGCAGTGAGAACGGGCGCCGCGAGCAGTACTTC. Its protein is CASSENGRREQYF.

This chain links TRBV7-9 with TRBJ2-6, with a possible D match to TRBD1 (6 bases). Germline CDR1 SEHNR, CDR2 FQNEAQ (reference sequence). The V end was cut by 3 bases, the J end by 0 bases, with 12 bases between. The CDR3 contains 17 residues. The CDR3 here is CASSFGQTNSGANVLTF. The CDR3 region has the DNA TGTGCCAGCAGCTTTGGACAGACTAACTCTGGGGCCAACGTCCTGACTTTC.

The J gene is TRBJ1-2, the V gene TRBV19; D is unresolved. The length of the CDR3 is 13 residues. CDR1 is LNHDA and CDR2 is SQIVND in the germline V gene (reference sequence). The ends were cut back, 0 bases at V and 5 bases at J, with 7 bases in the middle. This CDR3 is CASSIERVYGYTF. The CDR3 nucleotides read TGTGCCAGTAGTATAGAGCGGGTTTATGGCTACACCTTC.

In its sample, this clone was seen once. This sequence joins TRBV4-3 and TRBJ2-5; unclear D gene. V was clipped by 0 bases and J by 5 bases, with 16 bases between them. CDR1 LGHNA and CDR2 YSLEER come from the germline V gene. The CDR3 is 16 residues long. The CDR3 nucleotides read TGCGCCAGCAGCCAAGATTTGGGCCTAGTTACGGAGACCCAGTACTTC. It is translated as CASSQDLGLVTETQYF.

This clone was found once. The gene calls are TRBV7-6 and TRBJ1-1; D remains unclear. The germline V and J ends were trimmed by 3 bases and 1 base, with 9 bases remaining between them. The CDR3 has 14 amino acids. Germline CDR1 SGHVS, CDR2 FNYEAQ. The CDR3 is CASSLGLGNTEAFF. The CDR3 DNA reads TGTGCCAGCAGCTTGGGTCTGGGGAACACTGAAGCTTTCTTT.

V and J are TRBV19 and TRBJ1-2; no firm D call. Germline-derived CDR1 and CDR2 are LNHDA and SQIVND (reference sequence). The CDR3 loop spans 12 amino acids. Trimming shortened V by 5 bases and J by 6 bases, and 10 bases separated the two germline ends. The CDR3 sequence: CASSSRRDGYTF. As DNA, the CDR3 is TGTGCCAGTAGTTCACGACGAGATGGCTACACCTTC.

The chain has TRBV7-9 and TRBJ2-7, with D possibly called TRBD1 or TRBD2 (6 bases each). From germline, CDR1 is SEHNR and CDR2 FQNEAQ (reference sequence). The length of the CDR3 is 14 residues. Trimming pared 5 bases from V and 5 bases from J, leaving 16 bases between. The CDR3 spells CASSPKGGIHEQYF. CDR3 coding DNA: TGTGCCAGCAGCCCGAAGGGGGGTATCCACGAGCAGTACTTC.

This rearrangement joins TRBV2 to TRBJ1-1, with no clear D. CDR3 size: 12 residues. Deletions cut 0 bases from V and 8 bases from J, with 7 bases between. Germline CDR1 SNHLY, CDR2 FYNNEI. This CDR3 reads CASSEAEIEAFF. DNA of the CDR3: TGTGCCAGCAGTGAAGCGGAGATCGAAGCTTTCTTT. Variable domain in full (rest from reference TRBV2 and TRBJ1-1): EPEVTQTPSHQVTQMGQEVILRCVPISNHLYFYWYRQILGQKVEFLVSFYNNEISEKSEIFDDQFSVERPDGSNFTLKIRSTKLEDSAMYFCASSEAEIEAFFGQGTRLTVV.

J is TRBJ2-7 and V is TRBV15; TRBD2 agrees at 7 bases. Losses at the gene ends were 2 bases for V and 0 bases for J; bases not matched to a gene: 16. The CDR3 runs to 19 residues. The germline gives CDR1 LNHNV, CDR2 YYDKDF (reference sequence). CDR3 bases: TGTGCCACCAGCAGAAATAGAGGAGGGTGGCGGGGGAGCTCCTACGAGCAGTACTTC. It specifies CATSRNRGGWRGSSYEQYF.

This rearrangement joins TRBV29-1 to TRBJ2-7; D is unclear. The germline V and J ends were trimmed by 7 bases and 0 bases, with 16 bases remaining between them. The germline CDR1 and CDR2 sequences are SQVTM and ANQGSEA. The CDR3 covers 14 residues. The CDR3 DNA follows: TGCAGCGCCTATAAGGGCGGCGACTCCTACGAGCAGTACTTC. This codes for CSAYKGGDSYEQYF.

The genes are TRBV28 and TRBJ1-2; possible D gene TRBD1, 6 bases. V was pared by 10 bases and J by 4 bases, with 25 bases between. The CDR3 loop spans 16 amino acids. The germline gives CDR1 MDHEN, CDR2 SYDVKM. CDR3 bases: TGTGCCACCAGAGTTCCGACAGGAGTTACAACCTATGGCTACACCTTC. This codes for CATRVPTGVTTYGYTF.

CDR3 nucleotides: TGTGCCAGCAGTCAATGGGGCGGGACAGGGGTCGGGGGCCAAGCCAAAAACATTCAGTACTTC. The encoded protein is CASSQWGGTGVGGQAKNIQYF. The V call is TRBV2, the J call TRBJ2-4; 10 positions agree with TRBD1. This CDR3 is built from 21 residues. The junction had 19 bases not matched to a gene; V was cut back by 5 bases and J by 0 bases. In germline, CDR1 is SNHLY, CDR2 FYNNEI. The full variable domain, its missing parts supplied by reference TRBV2 and TRBJ2-4, is EPEVTQTPSHQVTQMGQEVILRCVPISNHLYFYWYRQILGQKVEFLVSFYNNEISEKSEIFDDQFSVERPDGSNFTLKIRSTKLEDSAMYFCASSQWGGTGVGGQAKNIQYFGAGTRLSVL.

This clone was seen more than once but under ten times. V is TRBV2 and J is TRBJ2-7; no reliable D call. This CDR3 has 9 residues. V dropped 6 bases and J dropped 12 bases, with 9 bases sitting between them. Germline-derived CDR1 and CDR2 are SNHLY and FYNNEI. CDR3 nucleotides: TGTGCCAGCAGCCCGTTATTGTACTTC. Protein product: CASSPLLYF.

The V and J genes are TRBV11-3 and TRBJ2-7, with unresolved D. The CDR3 runs to 13 residues. Germline assignment: CDR1 SGHNT and CDR2 YENEEA. Trimming stripped 4 bases from V and 5 bases from J, with 12 bases between. CDR3 region: CASSSYPDHEQYF. In DNA form, the CDR3 reads TGTGCCAGCAGCTCATACCCGGATCACGAGCAGTACTTC. Together with reference TRBV11-3 and TRBJ2-7, the CDR3 gives the full variable domain: EAGVVQSPRYKIIEKKQPVAFWCNPISGHNTLYWYLQNLGQGPELLIRYENEEAVDDSQLPKDRFSAERLKGVDSTLKIQPAELGDSAVYLCASSSYPDHEQYFGPGTRLTVT.

J is TRBJ1-4 and V is TRBV7-2; D unclear. CDR3 length equals 12 residues. Germline CDR1 SGHTA, CDR2 FQGNSA. V lost 2 bases and J 13 bases, leaving 11 bases between the germline ends. CDR3: CASSLPGGLLFF. The CDR3 bases are TGTGCCAGCAGCTTACCAGGAGGCTTACTGTTTTTT.

This chain connects TRBV4-1 to TRBJ1-6; D not certain. Germline-derived CDR1 and CDR2 are MGHRA and YSYEKL. V lost 6 bases and J lost 6, with 15 bases in between. The CDR3 runs 15 residues. CDR3 protein: CASSTIQLANSPLHF. The DNA of the CDR3 is TGCGCCAGCAGTACCATACAGCTAGCTAATTCACCCCTCCACTTT.

V is TRBV11-2 and J is TRBJ2-4; the D is unclear. Deletions cut 1 base from V and 8 bases from J, with 15 bases between. The CDR3 has 15 residues. Germline-derived CDR1 and CDR2 are SGHAT and FQNNGV. This CDR3 reads CASSLVRVGLDIQYF. The DNA for the CDR3 is TGTGCCAGCAGCTTAGTTCGCGTGGGCTTGGACATTCAGTACTTC. Drawing the rest from reference TRBV11-2 and TRBJ2-4, the complete variable domain is EAGVAQSPRYKIIEKRQSVAFWCNPISGHATLYWYQQILGQGPKLLIQFQNNGVVDDSQLPKDRFSAERLKGVDSTLKIQPAKLEDSAVYLCASSLVRVGLDIQYFGAGTRLSVL.

CDR3: CASSSRNEQFF. The CDR3, as DNA: TGTGCCAGCAGTTCGAGGAATGAGCAGTTCTTC. The chain is built from TRBV28 and TRBJ2-1; D not certain. Germline V lookup: CDR1 MDHEN, CDR2 SYDVKM. This CDR3 has 11 residues. Trimming cost V 4 bases and J 7 bases, with 5 bases left between them.

The CDR3: CASSEPDRVGNTIYF. CDR3 coding DNA: TGCGCCAGCAGTGAGCCAGACAGGGTTGGAAACACCATATATTTT. J is TRBJ1-3 and V is TRBV10-1; 7 bases are shared with TRBD1. Germline CDR1 and CDR2: WNHNN and SYGVQD (reference sequence). The CDR3 extends over 15 amino acids. J lost 3 bases, V lost 2 bases, and 4 bases had no gene match.

This chain links TRBV7-2 with TRBJ2-5; D is perhaps TRBD2 (6 bases). CDR1 and CDR2 from the germline V gene are SGHTA and FQGNSA. Trimming pared 5 bases from V and 4 bases from J, leaving 8 bases between. This CDR3 is 12 amino acids long. The CDR3 region has the DNA TGTGCCAGCAGCCGGGGGAGAGAGACCCAGTACTTC. Protein sequence: CASSRGRETQYF.

This clone was seen a handful of times. The J gene is TRBJ1-6, the V gene TRBV25-1, with 7 nucleotides matching TRBD1. The CDR3 spans 13 residues. Germline V gene lookup returns CDR1 MGHDK and CDR2 SYGVNS. Trimming at V came to 6 bases and at J to 9 bases, leaving 5 bases not matched to a gene. Written as DNA, the CDR3 is TGTGCCAGCAGCCAGGGGGGTGGTTCACCCCTCCACTTT. It specifies CASSQGGGSPLHF. The full variable domain, in which reference TRBV25-1 and TRBJ1-6 provide the parts outside the CDR3, is EADIYQTPRYLVIGTGKKITLECSQTMGHDKMYWYQQDPGMELHLIHYSYGVNSTEKGDLSSESTVSRIRTEHFPLTLESARPSHTSQYLCASSQGGGSPLHFGNGTRLTVT.

The chain uses TRBV28 and TRBJ1-2; TRBD1 matches 8 bases. The germline V gene has CDR1 MDHEN and CDR2 SYDVKM. Unmatched junction bases numbered 13, after V lost 6 bases and J lost 4 bases. This CDR3 region has 16 residues. CDR3 DNA sequence: TGTGCCAGCAGCCCACGGGGGGCAGGGGGCGGCTATGGCTACACCTTC. Residues: CASSPRGAGGGYGYTF.

This chain joins TRBV15 and TRBJ2-7; D is possibly TRBD1 (6 bases). V was shortened by 3 bases and J by 4 bases, with 10 bases between the two germline ends. The CDR3 runs 13 residues. Germline values: CDR1 LNHNV, CDR2 YYDKDF (reference sequence). For the CDR3, the DNA is TGTGCCACCAGCAGCCCGGACAGTTACGAGCAGTACTTC. Its translation is CATSSPDSYEQYF.

The chain combines TRBV9 with TRBJ2-3; D perhaps matches TRBD2 (6 bases). V gave up 3 bases and J gave up 1 base, with 15 bases separating them. Germline V CDR1 and CDR2: SGDLS, YYNGEE. CDR3 length equals 16 residues. CDR3 DNA sequence: TGTGCCAGCAGCGCGGACCCGTGGGGGGGCACAGATACGCAGTATTTT. Amino acid sequence: CASSADPWGGTDTQYF.

The rearrangement uses TRBV19 and TRBJ2-1, with D perhaps matching TRBD2 (5 bases). Germline V gene sequence: CDR1 LNHDA, CDR2 SQIVND (reference sequence). With 2 bases removed from V and 0 bases from J, the gap between germline ends came to 11 bases. The CDR3 sequence is 16 residues long. CDR3 in amino acids: CASSITSPYSYNEQFF. In nucleotides, the CDR3 is TGTGCCAGTAGTATAACTAGTCCGTACTCCTACAATGAGCAGTTCTTC.